This T cell receptor beta chain stems from a study of blood T cell repertoires in COVID-19. V shed 4 bases and J 5 bases; nucleotides not matched to a gene: 13. CDR1 SGDLS and CDR2 YYNGEE come from the germline V gene. CDR3 length: 17 residues. The assay was immunoSEQ multiplex PCR, and TCRdb's table has in-frame clones only and misses some. This table has more than 35,000 clones, approximately 90% appearing once. The material sequenced was peripheral blood. This TCR came from a man between 65 and 80 years old with acute or convalescent COVID-19. The chain employs TRBV9 and TRBJ2-7; 12 bases match TRBD2. This chain's CDR3 is CASSPHPQTSGSHEQYF. DNA of the CDR3: TGTGCCAGCAGCCCCCATCCCCAGACTAGCGGGAGTCACGAGCAGTACTTC.